The TCR beta chain under discussion was sequenced for a study of shared clonotypes between healthy human individuals (TCRdb year 2020). Regarding the research as a whole: A couple of women and three men aged 18 to 49 years were included in the cohort. For each donor, three plates each were used for CD4 naive and CD4 memory, two plates were used for CD8 naive, and one plate was used for CD8 memory. To increase sequencing depth and limit assay-specific biases, different laboratories used diverse techniques to prepare libraries and sequence TCR repertoires. To estimate repertoire size and how much clonotype sharing occurs between individuals, the study deeply sequenced the blood TCR repertoires of roughly 5 healthy adults. Per donor, leukapheresis produced somewhere between about 0.94 and 9 billion PBMCs. What the research found in general, with its limitations: Clonotypes shared by all four sorted-subset donors showed higher generation probabilities than non-shared clonotypes. About 5% of naive CD4, 3.5% of naive CD8, about 2.4% of memory CD4, and about 0.4% of memory CD8 clonotypes were shared across several donors. Sampling was limited to blood, and TCR repertoires in tissue likely differ from TCR repertoires in blood. Rarefaction of sorted-subset datasets indicated incomplete sequencing despite the large sequencing depth. Larger estimated clonotype richness was generally found for naive subsets than for memory subsets. Because the study included only a small number of donors, the genetic and exposure-history diversity represented was limited. Pairwise subsampling indicated that sequencing depth was expected to affect the degree of clonotype sharing among donors.

About this clone: Its antigen target is currently unknown. Base qualities are not recorded, but no much larger clone differs from it by a single base.

Healthy HIV-negative adults with no recently reported acute infections or vaccinations were included as donors. All donors were Caucasian adults living in Nashville, Tennessee, USA. Magnetic negative selection was used to enrich CD4+ T cells, after which naive cells were positively selected on CD45RA and the negative fraction became the memory subset. Blood was collected by leukapheresis, and PBMCs were isolated by Ficoll-Histopaque density gradient centrifugation and then cryopreserved in liquid nitrogen vapor phase. Purity and quantity of every magnetically sorted T cell population were checked by analytical flow cytometry. Genomic DNA was isolated from each sorted fraction and quantified by UV absorbance on a Nanodrop 2000c. The CDR3 covers 14 residues, taking in both the cysteine and the phenylalanine. The retained sequence is limited to the CDR3, 42 bases, with the frame set at the first base. The germline V gene yields MDHEN for CDR1 and SYDVKM for CDR2. The trim is 3 bases for V and 4 bases for J, with a gap of 11 bases between the germline ends.

Using the deep immunoSEQ assay, multiplex PCR amplified TCR CDR3 regions from genomic DNA. Extracted genomic DNA from each cell subset was distributed evenly across all wells of several immunoSEQ 96-well plates, and each plate was treated as a replicate. For sorted subsets, 200 ng of genomic DNA, equivalent to tens of thousands of T cell genomes, went into each replicate PCR. Purified libraries were measured with a Qubit 3.0 fluorometer, size-checked on a Bioanalyzer 2100, and measured again with the KAPA Library Quantification kit. A separate single-read 150-cycle Illumina NextSeq 550 flow cell was used to sequence each immunoSEQ 96-well plate. On the authors' methods: Because the immunoSEQ output included only junctional sequences and no quality scores, the filtering could not be the same as the filtering used for full-length reads. To assign V/J genes and CDR3, sequences were annotated using PyIR, a Python wrapper for IgBLAST v1.9, with IMGT germline references. Reads were removed for weak V/J assignments (E-value above 1e-6), missing CDR3, stop codons, out-of-frame junctions, or ambiguous translated residues. V3J clonotypes were defined as sequences sharing an identical inferred V gene, J gene, and CDR3 amino acid sequence. Percentage overlap between repertoires was computed as shared unique clonotypes divided by the size of the smaller repertoire. Three approaches were used to assess repertoire richness: RTK rarefaction, the Chao1 estimator, and Recon v2.1 estimates of unobserved clonotypes. Generation probabilities were computed with OLGA for all TCRbeta clonotypes obtained by the gDNA method from several donors. Imported from immuneACCESS, the table was reduced by TCRdb to in-frame sequences with V and J called. These copies leave out some clones; in studies compared against another copy, an unresolved V gene accounts for under half, and the cause of the remainder is not known. V and J calls and clone size follow that table, whereas D and trimming were derived from the DNA. In all, the sample holds more than 850,000 clones, and approximately 80% of those were seen once. The ten largest clones add up to about 0.52% of the sample.

The receptor was derived from a man aged 18 to 29 in good health. Some clones in this sample may be carry-over from other donors' samples. The V and J genes are TRBV28 and TRBJ2-3; the D match is possibly TRBD1 or TRBD2, with 5 bases aligned in each. The specimen sequenced was memory CD4+ T cells from PBMCs. Taken with the paper, the label for cell subset or site translates to: CD45RA-negative fraction. The CDR3 protein sequence reads: CASSLPGRADTQYF. The DNA sequence is as follows: TGTGCCAGCAGTTTGCCGGGGCGGGCAGATACGCAGTATTTT. The variable domain in full, with residues beyond the CDR3 obtained from the reference TRBV28 and TRBJ2-3 genes, is DVKVTQSSRYLVKRTGEKVFLECVQDMDHENMFWYRQDPGLGLRLIYFSYDVKMKEKGDIPEGYSVSREKKERFSLILESASTNQTSMYLCASSLPGRADTQYFGPGTRLTVL.